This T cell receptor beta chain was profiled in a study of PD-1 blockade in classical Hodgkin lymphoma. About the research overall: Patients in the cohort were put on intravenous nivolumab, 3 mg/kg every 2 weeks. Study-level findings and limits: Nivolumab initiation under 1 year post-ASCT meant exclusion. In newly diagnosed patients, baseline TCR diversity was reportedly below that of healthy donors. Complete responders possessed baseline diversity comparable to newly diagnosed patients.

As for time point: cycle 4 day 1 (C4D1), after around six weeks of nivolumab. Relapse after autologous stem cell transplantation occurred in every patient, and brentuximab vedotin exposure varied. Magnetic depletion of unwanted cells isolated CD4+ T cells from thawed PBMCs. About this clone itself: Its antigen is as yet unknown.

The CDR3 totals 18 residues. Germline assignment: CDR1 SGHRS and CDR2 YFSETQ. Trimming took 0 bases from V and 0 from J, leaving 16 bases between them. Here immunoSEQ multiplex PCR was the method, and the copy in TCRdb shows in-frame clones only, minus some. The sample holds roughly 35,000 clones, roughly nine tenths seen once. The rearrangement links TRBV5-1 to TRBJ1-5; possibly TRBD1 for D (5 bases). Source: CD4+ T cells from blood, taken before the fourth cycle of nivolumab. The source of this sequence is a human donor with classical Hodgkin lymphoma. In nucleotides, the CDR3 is TGCGCCAGCAGCTTGGGTCACGGGGCAGCCGATAGCAATCAGCCCCAGCATTTT. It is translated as CASSLGHGAADSNQPQHF.